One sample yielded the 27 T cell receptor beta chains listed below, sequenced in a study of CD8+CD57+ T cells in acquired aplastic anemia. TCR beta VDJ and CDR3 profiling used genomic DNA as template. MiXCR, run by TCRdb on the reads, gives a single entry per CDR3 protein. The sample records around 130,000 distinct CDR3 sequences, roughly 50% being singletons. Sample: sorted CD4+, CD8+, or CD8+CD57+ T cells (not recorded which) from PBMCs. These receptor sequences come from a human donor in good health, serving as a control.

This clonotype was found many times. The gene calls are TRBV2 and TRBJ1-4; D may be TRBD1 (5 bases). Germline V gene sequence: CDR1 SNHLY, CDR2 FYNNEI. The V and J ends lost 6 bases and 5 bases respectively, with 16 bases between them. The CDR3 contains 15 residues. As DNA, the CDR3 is TGTGCCAGCAGGTCTCCGGGACCTTTGAATGAAAAACTGTTTTTT. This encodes CASRSPGPLNEKLFF.

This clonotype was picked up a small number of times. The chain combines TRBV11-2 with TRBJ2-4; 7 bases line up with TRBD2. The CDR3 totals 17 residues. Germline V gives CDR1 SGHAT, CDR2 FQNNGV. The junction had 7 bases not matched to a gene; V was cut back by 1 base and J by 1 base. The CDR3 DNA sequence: TGTGCCAGCAGCTTAGGCTCTTTGGGGGGGGCCAAAAACATTCAGTACTTC. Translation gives CASSLGSLGGAKNIQYF.

DNA of the CDR3: TGCGCCAGCAGCTCCTCCGGGACAGGGGGTAAGAATGAGCAGTTCTTC. Translated: CASSSSGTGGKNEQFF. The chain employs TRBV5-1 and TRBJ2-1; 11 bases fit TRBD1. Trimming at V came to 3 bases and at J to 7 bases, leaving 9 bases not matched to a gene. Germline V gene sequence: CDR1 SGHRS, CDR2 YFSETQ. The CDR3 has 16 residues.

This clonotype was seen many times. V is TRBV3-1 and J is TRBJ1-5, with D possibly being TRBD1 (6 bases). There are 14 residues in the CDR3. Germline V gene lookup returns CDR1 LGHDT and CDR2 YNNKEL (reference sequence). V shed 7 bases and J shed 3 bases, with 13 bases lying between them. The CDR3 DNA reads TGTGCCAGCACCCCAGGGGTCTCCAATCAGCCCCAGCATTTT. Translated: CASTPGVSNQPQHF.

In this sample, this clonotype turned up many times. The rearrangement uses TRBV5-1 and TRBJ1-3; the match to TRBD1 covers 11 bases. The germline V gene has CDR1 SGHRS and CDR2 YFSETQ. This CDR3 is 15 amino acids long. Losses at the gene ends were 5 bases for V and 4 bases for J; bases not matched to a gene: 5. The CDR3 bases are TGCGCCAGCAGGTCCGGGACAGGGGGAGGAAACACCATATATTTT. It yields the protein CASRSGTGGGNTIYF.

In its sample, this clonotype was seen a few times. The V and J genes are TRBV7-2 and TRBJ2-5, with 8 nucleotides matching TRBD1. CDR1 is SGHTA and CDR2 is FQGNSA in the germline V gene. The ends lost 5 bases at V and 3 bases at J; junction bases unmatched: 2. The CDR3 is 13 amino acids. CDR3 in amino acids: CASSEDREETQYF. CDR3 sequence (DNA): TGTGCCAGCAGCGAGGACAGGGAAGAGACCCAGTACTTC.

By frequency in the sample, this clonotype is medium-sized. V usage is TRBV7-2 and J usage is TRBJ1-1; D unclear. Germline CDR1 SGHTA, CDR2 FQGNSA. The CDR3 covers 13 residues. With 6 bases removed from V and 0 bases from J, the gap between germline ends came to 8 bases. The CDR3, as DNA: TGTGCCAGCAGACGGACGGTGAACACTGAAGCTTTCTTT. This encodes CASRRTVNTEAFF.

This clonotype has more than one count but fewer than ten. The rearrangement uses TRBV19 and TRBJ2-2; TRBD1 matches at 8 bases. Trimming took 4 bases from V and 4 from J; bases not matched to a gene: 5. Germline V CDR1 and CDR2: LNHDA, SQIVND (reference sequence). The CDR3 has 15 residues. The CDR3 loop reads CASSTRTGSTGELFF. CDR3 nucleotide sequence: TGTGCCAGTAGTACCCGGACAGGGAGCACCGGGGAGCTGTTTTTT.

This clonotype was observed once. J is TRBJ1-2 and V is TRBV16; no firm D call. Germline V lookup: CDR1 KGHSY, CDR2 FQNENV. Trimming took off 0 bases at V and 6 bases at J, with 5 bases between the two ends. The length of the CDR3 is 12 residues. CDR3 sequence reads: CASSQSRDGYTF. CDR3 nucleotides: TGTGCCAGCAGCCAATCAAGGGATGGCTACACCTTC.

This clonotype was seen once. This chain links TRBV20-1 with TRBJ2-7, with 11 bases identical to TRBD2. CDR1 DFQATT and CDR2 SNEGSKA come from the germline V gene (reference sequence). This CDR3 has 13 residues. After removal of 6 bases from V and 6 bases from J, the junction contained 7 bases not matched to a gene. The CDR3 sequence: CSATGTSGGEQYF. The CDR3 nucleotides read TGCAGTGCAACCGGGACTAGCGGAGGCGAGCAGTACTTC.

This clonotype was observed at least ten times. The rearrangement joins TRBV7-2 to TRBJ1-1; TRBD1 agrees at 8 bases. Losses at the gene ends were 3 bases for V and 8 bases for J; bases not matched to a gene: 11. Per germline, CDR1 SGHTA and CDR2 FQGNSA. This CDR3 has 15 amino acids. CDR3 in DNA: TGTGCCAGCAGCTTGATGACAGGGGTGGACCAGGAAGCTTTCTTT. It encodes CASSLMTGVDQEAFF.

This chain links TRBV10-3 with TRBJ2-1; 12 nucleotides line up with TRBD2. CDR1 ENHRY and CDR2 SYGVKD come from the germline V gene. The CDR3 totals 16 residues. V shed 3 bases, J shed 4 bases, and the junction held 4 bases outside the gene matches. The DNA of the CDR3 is TGTGCCATCAGTGAAGGGACTAGCGGGTCTTACAATGAGCAGTTCTTC. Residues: CAISEGTSGSYNEQFF.

The CDR3 spells CASRPGVHGYTF. CDR3 nucleotides: TGTGCCAGCCGTCCGGGGGTCCATGGCTACACCTTC. This rearrangement joins TRBV2 to TRBJ1-2; D is possibly TRBD1 (5 bases). The germline gives CDR1 SNHLY, CDR2 FYNNEI. The CDR3 runs to 12 residues. Trimming took 8 bases from V and 6 from J, leaving 13 bases between them. Together with reference TRBV2 and TRBJ1-2, the CDR3 gives the full variable domain: EPEVTQTPSHQVTQMGQEVILRCVPISNHLYFYWYRQILGQKVEFLVSFYNNEISEKSEIFDDQFSVERPDGSNFTLKIRSTKLEDSAMYFCASRPGVHGYTFGSGTRLTVV.

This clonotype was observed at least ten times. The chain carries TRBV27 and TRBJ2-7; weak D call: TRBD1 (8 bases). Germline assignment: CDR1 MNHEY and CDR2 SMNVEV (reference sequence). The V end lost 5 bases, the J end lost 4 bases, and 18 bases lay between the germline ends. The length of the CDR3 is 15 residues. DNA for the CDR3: TGTGCCAGCAGTGGAAGGACAGGGAGGGGATACGAGCAGTACTTC. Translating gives CASSGRTGRGYEQYF.

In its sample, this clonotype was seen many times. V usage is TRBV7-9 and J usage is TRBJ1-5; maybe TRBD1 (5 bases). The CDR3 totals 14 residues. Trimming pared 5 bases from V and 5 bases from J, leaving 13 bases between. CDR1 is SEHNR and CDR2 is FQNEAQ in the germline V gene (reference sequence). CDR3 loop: CASSLRQKYQPQHF. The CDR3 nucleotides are TGTGCCAGCAGCCTTAGACAGAAATATCAGCCCCAGCATTTT.

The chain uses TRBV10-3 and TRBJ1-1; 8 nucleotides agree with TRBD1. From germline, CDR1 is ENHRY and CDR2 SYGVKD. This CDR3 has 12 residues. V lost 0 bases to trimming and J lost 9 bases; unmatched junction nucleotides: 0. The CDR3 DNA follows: TGTGCCATCAGTGAGTCCAGGGGGCAAGCTTTCTTT. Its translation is CAISESRGQAFF.

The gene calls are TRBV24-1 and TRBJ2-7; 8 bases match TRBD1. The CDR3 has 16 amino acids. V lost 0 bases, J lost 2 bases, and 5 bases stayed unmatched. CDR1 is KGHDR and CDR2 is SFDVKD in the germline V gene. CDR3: CATSDLSDRVPYEQYF. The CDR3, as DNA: TGTGCCACCAGTGATTTGTCGGACAGGGTCCCCTACGAGCAGTACTTC.

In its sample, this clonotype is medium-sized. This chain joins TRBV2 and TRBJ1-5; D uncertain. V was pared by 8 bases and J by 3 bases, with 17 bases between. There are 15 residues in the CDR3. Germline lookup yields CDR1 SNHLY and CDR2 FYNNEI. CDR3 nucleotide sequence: TGTGCCAGCGTGGCCGGACTGCGAAACAATCAGCCCCAGCATTTT. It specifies CASVAGLRNNQPQHF.

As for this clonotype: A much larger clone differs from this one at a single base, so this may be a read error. CDR3 region: CASSIDPERSYGYTF. In nucleotides, the CDR3 is TGCGCCAGCAGCATTGACCCTGAAAGAAGCTATGGCTACACCTTC. V and J are TRBV4-3 and TRBJ1-2, with D uncertain. Germline V gene lookup returns CDR1 LGHNA and CDR2 YSLEER. V lost 5 bases and J lost 4, with 17 bases in between. The CDR3 is 15 amino acids.

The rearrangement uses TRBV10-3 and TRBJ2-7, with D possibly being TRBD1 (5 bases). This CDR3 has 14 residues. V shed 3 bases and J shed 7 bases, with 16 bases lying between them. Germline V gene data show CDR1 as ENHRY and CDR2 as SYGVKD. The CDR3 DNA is TGTGCCATCAGTGACCCTATTGGGGCTTGGGAGCAGTACTTC. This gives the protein CAISDPIGAWEQYF.

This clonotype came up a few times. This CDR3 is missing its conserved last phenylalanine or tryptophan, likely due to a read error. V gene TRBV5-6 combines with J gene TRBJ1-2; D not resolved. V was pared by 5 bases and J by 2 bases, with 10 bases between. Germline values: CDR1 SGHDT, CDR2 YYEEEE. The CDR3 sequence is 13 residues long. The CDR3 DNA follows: TGTGCCAGCAGTCGTGAACCCAACTATGGCTACACCCTC. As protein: CASSREPNYGYTL.

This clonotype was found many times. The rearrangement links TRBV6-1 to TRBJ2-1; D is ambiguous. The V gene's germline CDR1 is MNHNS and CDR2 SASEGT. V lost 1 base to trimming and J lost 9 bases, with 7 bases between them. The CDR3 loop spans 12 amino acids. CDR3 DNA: TGTGCCAGCAGTGAAGGCAGCCCTGAGCAGTTCTTC. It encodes CASSEGSPEQFF.

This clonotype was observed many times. The CDR3, as DNA: TGTGCCAGCAGCCCAATCCGGACAGCGAACACTGAAGCTTTCTTT. It yields the protein CASSPIRTANTEAFF. The V call is TRBV7-9, the J call TRBJ1-1, with D possibly TRBD1 on 6 matching bases. The CDR3 is 15 amino acids. CDR1 is SEHNR and CDR2 is FQNEAQ in the germline V gene (reference sequence). V was trimmed by 5 bases and J by 1 base, leaving 14 bases between them.

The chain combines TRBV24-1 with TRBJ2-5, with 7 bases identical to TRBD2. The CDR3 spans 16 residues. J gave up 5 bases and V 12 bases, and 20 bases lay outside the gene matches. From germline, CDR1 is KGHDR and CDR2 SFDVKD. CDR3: CALTRGGGGTAETQYF. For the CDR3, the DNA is TGTGCCCTCACCCGTGGGGGGGGGGGAACAGCGGAGACCCAGTACTTC.

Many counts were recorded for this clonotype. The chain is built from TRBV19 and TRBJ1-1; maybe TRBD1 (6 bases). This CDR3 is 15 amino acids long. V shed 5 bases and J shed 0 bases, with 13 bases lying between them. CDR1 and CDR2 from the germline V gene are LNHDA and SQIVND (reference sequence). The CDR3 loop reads CASSPQDSLNTEAFF. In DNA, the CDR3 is TGTGCCAGTAGTCCCCAGGACAGTTTGAACACTGAAGCTTTCTTT.

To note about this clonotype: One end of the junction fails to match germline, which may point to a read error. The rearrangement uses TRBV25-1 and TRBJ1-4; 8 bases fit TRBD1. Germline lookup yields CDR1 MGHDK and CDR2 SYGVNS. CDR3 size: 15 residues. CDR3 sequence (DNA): TGTGCCAGCAGTCACCCCGGGACAGGAGGCGAAATACTGTTTTTT. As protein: CASSHPGTGGEILFF.

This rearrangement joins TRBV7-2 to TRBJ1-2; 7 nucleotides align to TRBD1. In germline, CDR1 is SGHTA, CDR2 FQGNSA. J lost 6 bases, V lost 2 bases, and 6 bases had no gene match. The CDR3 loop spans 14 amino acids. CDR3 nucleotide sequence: TGTGCCAGCAGCTTAATGCGCCAGGGGGATGGCTACACCTTC. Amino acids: CASSLMRQGDGYTF.